This is a list of T cell receptor beta chains from one sample in a study of tumor-infiltrating lymphocytes in primary liver carcinoma. MiXCR, applied by TCRdb to the multiplex PCR reads, yields one record per CDR3 protein. The sample lists a few hundred thousand distinct CDR3 sequences, 50% to 60% occurring once. What was sequenced was peripheral blood. These receptor sequences come from a woman aged 25 to 39 with primary liver carcinoma and hepatitis B virus infection. Both conserved end residues are part of each CDR3. The D gene is left open where the match is weak. Not all rows give a size; the values are once, few, many and, for expanded clones, a class.

abundance: once
d_gene: TRBD1
v_gene: TRBV11-3
j_gene: TRBJ2-5
CDR3nt: TGTGCCATCGGGACAGGGTGTTCGTTATTACAAGAGACCCAGTACTTC
CDR3aa: CAIGTGCSLLQETQYF

abundance: many
d_gene: -
v_gene: TRBV6-6
j_gene: TRBJ1-2
CDR3nt: TGTGCCAGCAGTTACTCTGGGGGAGCTAACTATGGCTACACCTTC
CDR3aa: CASSYSGGANYGYTF

abundance: -
d_gene: TRBD2
v_gene: TRBV6-2/TRBV6-3
j_gene: TRBJ2-1
CDR3nt: TGTGCCAGGAGCCGGACTAGCGGGGATATTAGGGAGCAGTTCTTC
CDR3aa: CARSRTSGDIREQFF

abundance: -
d_gene: TRBD1
v_gene: TRBV11-3
j_gene: TRBJ2-4
CDR3nt: TGTGCCAGCAGCTTAGACGGGGTGGGCCAGGGGGTCAAAAACATTCAGTACTTC
CDR3aa: CASSLDGVGQGVKNIQYF

abundance: few
d_gene: -
v_gene: TRBV30
j_gene: TRBJ1-5
CDR3nt: TGTGCCTGGAGTTTGCCGATAGGGGGCAATCAGCCCCAGCATTTT
CDR3aa: CAWSLPIGGNQPQHF

abundance: many
d_gene: -
v_gene: TRBV4-3
j_gene: TRBJ2-7
CDR3nt: TGCGCCAGCAGCCAAGATTTTACTGGTACCAGGGTCGAGCAGTACTTC
CDR3aa: CASSQDFTGTRVEQYF

abundance: -
d_gene: -
v_gene: TRBV6-1
j_gene: TRBJ2-7
CDR3nt: TGTGCCAGCAGCTCAGGGGGGCGTCAGCAGTACTTC
CDR3aa: CASSSGGRQQYF

abundance: -
d_gene: -
v_gene: TRBV10-2
j_gene: TRBJ2-3
CDR3nt: TGCGCCACCAGTTTTTCGGGGTGGAAAGATACGCAGTATTTT
CDR3aa: CATSFSGWKDTQYF

abundance: -
d_gene: -
v_gene: TRBV29-1
j_gene: TRBJ2-5
CDR3nt: TGTAGCCCATTGAGAGAGACCCAGTACTTC
CDR3aa: CSPLRETQYF

abundance: few
d_gene: -
v_gene: TRBV4-3
j_gene: TRBJ2-7
CDR3nt: TGCGCCAGCAGCCAAGACTCCGCGAGCTCCTACGAGCAGTACTTC
CDR3aa: CASSQDSASSYEQYF

abundance: few
d_gene: TRBD1
v_gene: TRBV30
j_gene: TRBJ2-7
CDR3nt: TGTGCCTGGTCACCTGGGACAGCTACCTACGAGCAGTACTTC
CDR3aa: CAWSPGTATYEQYF

abundance: -
d_gene: -
v_gene: TRBV29-1
j_gene: TRBJ2-6
CDR3nt: TGCAGCGTCAACTCTGAGGCCAACGTCCTGACTTTC
CDR3aa: CSVNSEANVLTF

abundance: -
d_gene: -
v_gene: TRBV4-2
j_gene: TRBJ2-3
CDR3nt: TGTGCCAGCAGCCACCCTACCGGGACAAGCGGACACACAGATAGGCAGTATTTT
CDR3aa: CASSHPTGTSGHTDRQYF

abundance: few
d_gene: -
v_gene: TRBV5-6
j_gene: TRBJ2-5
CDR3nt: TGTGCCAGCAGCTTGGCAGGGGCGAGCCAAGAGACCCAGTACTTC
CDR3aa: CASSLAGASQETQYF

abundance: many
d_gene: TRBD2
v_gene: TRBV11-2
j_gene: TRBJ2-1
CDR3nt: TGTGCCAGCAGCCTCAGCGCTTTGGGACTAGCGGATAGGAGCTCCTACAATGAGCAGTTCTTC
CDR3aa: CASSLSALGLADRSSYNEQFF

abundance: -
d_gene: -
v_gene: TRBV28
j_gene: TRBJ2-1
CDR3nt: TGTGCCAGCAGTTTAATCCAGGGAGGTAATGAGCAGTTCTTC
CDR3aa: CASSLIQGGNEQFF

abundance: many
d_gene: -
v_gene: TRBV10-2
j_gene: TRBJ1-1
CDR3nt: TGCGCCAGCAGTCTATTGAACACTGAAGCTTTCTTT
CDR3aa: CASSLLNTEAFF

abundance: many
d_gene: TRBD2
v_gene: TRBV4-3
j_gene: TRBJ2-2
CDR3nt: TGCGCCAGCAGCCAAGATCTGGAGCGGGGAGGAGTAGGCGGGGAGCTGTTTTTT
CDR3aa: CASSQDLERGGVGGELFF

abundance: once
d_gene: -
v_gene: TRBV11-1
j_gene: TRBJ2-1
CDR3nt: TGTACCAGCAGCCTTGGCGGAGGCAAAGAGCAGTTCTTC
CDR3aa: CTSSLGGGKEQFF

abundance: many
d_gene: TRBD2
v_gene: TRBV5-4
j_gene: TRBJ2-7
CDR3nt: TGTGCCAGCAGCACCGGGACTAGCGGGAGTTACGAGCAGTACTTC
CDR3aa: CASSTGTSGSYEQYF

abundance: -
d_gene: -
v_gene: TRBV6-5
j_gene: TRBJ1-6
CDR3nt: TGTGCCAGCAGTTACTCGAGGCAGGGAAGGAATTCACCCCTCCACTTT
CDR3aa: CASSYSRQGRNSPLHF

abundance: -
d_gene: -
v_gene: TRBV21-1
j_gene: TRBJ1-1
CDR3nt: TGTGCCAGCAGCAAAGAAGAGGGTCGGGGTGAAGCTTTCTTT
CDR3aa: CASSKEEGRGEAFF

abundance: -
d_gene: -
v_gene: TRBV4-3
j_gene: TRBJ2-1
CDR3nt: TGCGCCAACAGCCAAGATGCAGGAAGCTCCTACAATGAGGAGTTCTTC
CDR3aa: CANSQDAGSSYNEEFF

abundance: -
d_gene: -
v_gene: TRBV12-3/TRBV12-4
j_gene: TRBJ2-3
CDR3nt: TGTGCCAGCAGGCGGAACTCCTCCACAGATACGCAGTATTTT
CDR3aa: CASRRNSSTDTQYF

abundance: -
d_gene: -
v_gene: TRBV6-5
j_gene: TRBJ1-1
CDR3nt: TGTGCCGGCAGCCAAGGACACACAGGGAAGGCAGAAGCTTTCTTT
CDR3aa: CAGSQGHTGKAEAFF

abundance: -
d_gene: -
v_gene: TRBV12-3/TRBV12-4
j_gene: TRBJ2-5
CDR3nt: TGTGCCAGCAGCACGATGCAGGGGGGAGGCCAAGAGACCCAGTACTTC
CDR3aa: CASSTMQGGGQETQYF

abundance: -
d_gene: -
v_gene: TRBV29-1
j_gene: TRBJ2-3
CDR3nt: TGCAGCGTTAAAAAACAGGGACTCTGTGATACGCAGTATTTT
CDR3aa: CSVKKQGLCDTQYF

abundance: -
d_gene: -
v_gene: TRBV12-3/TRBV12-4
j_gene: TRBJ2-7
CDR3nt: TGTGCCAGCAGCAGGACATTTCAGTACGAGCAGTACTTC
CDR3aa: CASSRTFQYEQYF

abundance: -
d_gene: -
v_gene: TRBV5-1
j_gene: TRBJ2-2
CDR3nt: TGCGCCAGCAGCTTGGGACAGAACATCGGGGAGCTGTTTTTT
CDR3aa: CASSLGQNIGELFF

abundance: -
d_gene: TRBD1
v_gene: TRBV5-4
j_gene: TRBJ2-3
CDR3nt: TGTGCCAGCAGCCCGCATGGGGGACAGGGGCCGGGAGATACGCAGTATTTT
CDR3aa: CASSPHGGQGPGDTQYF

abundance: -
d_gene: -
v_gene: TRBV7-9
j_gene: TRBJ2-5
CDR3nt: TGTGCCAGCAGCACATCGACAGGTCGGGGGACCCAGTACTTC
CDR3aa: CASSTSTGRGTQYF

abundance: -
d_gene: -
v_gene: TRBV6-6
j_gene: TRBJ2-6
CDR3nt: TGTGCCAGCAGTTACTCGGACAGTGGGACCAACGTCCTGACTTTC
CDR3aa: CASSYSDSGTNVLTF

abundance: -
d_gene: -
v_gene: TRBV12-3/TRBV12-4
j_gene: TRBJ2-7
CDR3nt: TGTGCCAGGAGCCCCGGGACTCTCTACGAGCAGTACTTC
CDR3aa: CARSPGTLYEQYF

abundance: -
d_gene: -
v_gene: TRBV4-2
j_gene: TRBJ1-1
CDR3nt: TGTGCCAGCAGCCAACACAGGGAGATTACTGAAGCTTTCTTT
CDR3aa: CASSQHREITEAFF

abundance: -
d_gene: -
v_gene: TRBV4-3
j_gene: TRBJ2-3
CDR3nt: TGCGCCAGCAGCCGAGACAGAGATACGCAGTATTTT
CDR3aa: CASSRDRDTQYF

abundance: few
d_gene: -
v_gene: TRBV29-1
j_gene: TRBJ2-2
CDR3nt: TGCAGCGGGTGGGTGAACACCAGGGAGCTGTTTTTT
CDR3aa: CSGWVNTRELFF

abundance: few
d_gene: TRBD2
v_gene: TRBV6-5
j_gene: TRBJ2-3
CDR3nt: TGTGCCAGCAGTTTTTCTATGACTAGCGGGAGGGGCACAGATACGCAGTATTTT
CDR3aa: CASSFSMTSGRGTDTQYF

abundance: -
d_gene: TRBD1
v_gene: TRBV4-1
j_gene: TRBJ2-1
CDR3nt: TGCGCCAGCAGCTCAGGGACAGGGCCCTACAATGAGCAGTTCTTC
CDR3aa: CASSSGTGPYNEQFF

abundance: -
d_gene: -
v_gene: TRBV11-2
j_gene: TRBJ2-1
CDR3nt: TGTGTCAGTAGCGTCCGTCTGCATGAGCAGTTCTTC
CDR3aa: CVSSVRLHEQFF

abundance: -
d_gene: TRBD1
v_gene: TRBV5-8
j_gene: TRBJ2-1
CDR3nt: TGTGCCAGCATCCCGGGACAGGGGGCCTTCAATGAGCAGTTCTTC
CDR3aa: CASIPGQGAFNEQFF

abundance: few
d_gene: -
v_gene: TRBV7-8
j_gene: TRBJ2-3
CDR3nt: TGTGCCAGCACCGTATATAAGGGCCAGATTGGCACAGATACGCAGTATTTT
CDR3aa: CASTVYKGQIGTDTQYF

abundance: few
d_gene: -
v_gene: TRBV12-3/TRBV12-4
j_gene: TRBJ1-4
CDR3nt: TGTGCCAGCAGTTTAGGGCAGGGGACTAATGAAAAACTGTTTTTT
CDR3aa: CASSLGQGTNEKLFF

abundance: few
d_gene: -
v_gene: TRBV28
j_gene: TRBJ1-2
CDR3nt: TGTGCCAGCCAGGGTTGGCAGAACTATGGCTACACCTTC
CDR3aa: CASQGWQNYGYTF

abundance: -
d_gene: -
v_gene: TRBV6-2/TRBV6-3
j_gene: TRBJ2-4
CDR3nt: TGTGCCAGCAACGGTCAGCGCGGTACGGTTAGGAAGATTCTAGCCAAAAACATTCAGTACTTC
CDR3aa: CASNGQRGTVRKILAKNIQYF

abundance: -
d_gene: -
v_gene: TRBV12-3/TRBV12-4
j_gene: TRBJ1-2
CDR3nt: TGTGCCAGCAGCCCCCGGGGCAGTTATGGCAACACCTTC
CDR3aa: CASSPRGSYGNTF

abundance: -
d_gene: TRBD2
v_gene: TRBV6-5
j_gene: TRBJ2-7
CDR3nt: TGTGCCAGCAGTTACTCGGGGCCTAGCGGGATCTACGAGCAGTACTTC
CDR3aa: CASSYSGPSGIYEQYF

abundance: few
d_gene: -
v_gene: TRBV5-4
j_gene: TRBJ1-1
CDR3nt: TGTGCCAGCAGTCAGGGCGCCGGGGACACTGAAGCTTTCTTT
CDR3aa: CASSQGAGDTEAFF

abundance: -
d_gene: -
v_gene: TRBV4-3
j_gene: TRBJ1-2
CDR3nt: TGCGCCAGCAGCCGAGATATGAGGGACCGGACCTATGGCTACACCTTC
CDR3aa: CASSRDMRDRTYGYTF